The clone carrying this T cell receptor (beta chain) was seen many times. What it binds is unknown. This entry comes from a study of CD8 T cells in ankylosing spondylitis. Quantitative barcoded 5'-RACE was used to prepare TCR beta libraries. TCRdb recomputed calls from the 5' RACE reads with MiXCR, one row per CDR3 protein. Of 450,000 to 550,000 distinct CDR3 sequences listed, 5.3% are singletons. Overall study results and limits: Matched ankylosing spondylitis synovial fluid reportedly showed significant enrichment of disease-linked clones. In ankylosing spondylitis blood, a motif of roughly eight highly homologous TCR beta variants appeared characteristic.

The clonotype comes from a male donor with ankylosing spondylitis. Sequencing was done on a sample of blood, either unsorted or a sorted T cell fraction (not recorded which).

The DNA for the CDR3 is TGCGCCAGCAGCCAAGACGGCCGGGACGGAAACATGAACACTGAAGCTTTCTTT. It translates to CASSQDGRDGNMNTEAFF. This sequence joins TRBV4-3 and TRBJ1-1, with D maybe TRBD1 (5 bases). CDR1 is LGHNA and CDR2 is YSLEER in the germline V gene. Trimming cost V 0 bases and J 0 bases, with 17 bases left between them. The CDR3 runs to 18 residues.